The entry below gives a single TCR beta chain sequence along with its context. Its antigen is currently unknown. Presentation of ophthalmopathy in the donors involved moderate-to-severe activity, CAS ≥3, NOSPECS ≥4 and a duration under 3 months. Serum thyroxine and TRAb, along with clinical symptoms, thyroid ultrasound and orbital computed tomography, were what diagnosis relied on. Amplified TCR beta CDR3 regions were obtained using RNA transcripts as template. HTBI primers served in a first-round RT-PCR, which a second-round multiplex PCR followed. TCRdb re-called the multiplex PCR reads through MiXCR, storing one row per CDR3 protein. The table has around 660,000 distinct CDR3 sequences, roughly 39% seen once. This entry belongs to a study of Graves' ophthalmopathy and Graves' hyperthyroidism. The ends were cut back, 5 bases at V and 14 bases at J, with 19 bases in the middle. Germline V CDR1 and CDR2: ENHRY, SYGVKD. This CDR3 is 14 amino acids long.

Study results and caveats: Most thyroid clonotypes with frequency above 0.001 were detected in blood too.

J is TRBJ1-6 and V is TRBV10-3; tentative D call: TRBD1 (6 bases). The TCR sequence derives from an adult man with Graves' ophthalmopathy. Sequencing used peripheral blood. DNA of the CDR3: TGTGCCATCAGTCTCCGGGACATAAGCTTGGCCCTCCACTTT. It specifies CAISLRDISLALHF.